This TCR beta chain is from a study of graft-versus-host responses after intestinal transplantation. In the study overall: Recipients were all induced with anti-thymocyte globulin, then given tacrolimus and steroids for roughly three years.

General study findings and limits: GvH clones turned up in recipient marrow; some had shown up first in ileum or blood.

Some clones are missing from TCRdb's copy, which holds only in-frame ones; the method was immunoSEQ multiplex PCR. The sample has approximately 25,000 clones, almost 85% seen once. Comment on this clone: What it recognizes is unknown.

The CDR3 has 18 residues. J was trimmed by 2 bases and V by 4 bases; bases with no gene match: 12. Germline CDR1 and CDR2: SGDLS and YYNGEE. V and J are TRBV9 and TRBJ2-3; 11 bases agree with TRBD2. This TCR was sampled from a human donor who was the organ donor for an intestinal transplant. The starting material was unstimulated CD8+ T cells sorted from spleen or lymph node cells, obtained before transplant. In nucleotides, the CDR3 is TGTGCCAGCAGCCCCCCCTGGCCTAGCGGGGGGCACACAGATACGCAGTATTTT. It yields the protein CASSPPWPSGGHTDTQYF.